These 25 T cell receptor beta chains came from one sample sequenced in a study of T cell changes during pregnancy in multiple sclerosis. Sequencing used immunoSEQ multiplex PCR; TCRdb keeps in-frame clones, though not all of them. Found here are around 57,000 clones, about 90% of them singletons; the top ten hold less than 0.2%. The material was CD4+ T cells from peripheral blood mononuclear cells, obtained after pregnancy. The receptors come from a female donor in good health, enrolled as a control in a pregnancy study.

This chain uses TRBV28 with TRBJ2-1; 10 bases agree with TRBD2. The CDR3 spans 14 residues. The germline V gene encodes CDR1 MDHEN and CDR2 SYDVKM. V was pared by 1 base and J by 14 bases, with 8 bases of the junction left unmatched. The CDR3 DNA reads TGTGCCAGCAGTTTATTCATTAGCGGGGGGATGGAGTTCTTC. This encodes CASSLFISGGMEFF.

The V gene is TRBV6-1, the J gene TRBJ1-1, with D tentatively TRBD1 (6 bases). The CDR3 totals 14 residues. V was trimmed by 6 bases and J by 0 bases, leaving 11 bases between them. Germline CDR1 is MNHNS and CDR2 is SASEGT. The CDR3 nucleotides are TGTGCCAGCAGGGCAGGGGCCATGAACACTGAAGCTTTCTTT. As protein: CASRAGAMNTEAFF.

The gene calls are TRBV28 and TRBJ1-6; D might be TRBD1 (5 bases). The V gene lost 6 bases and the J gene lost 0 bases, with 12 bases spanning the gap. CDR3 length: 16 amino acids. CDR1 is MDHEN, CDR2 SYDVKM, per germline. The CDR3 DNA reads as TGTGCCAGCAGCATGGGGCAGAGCTCCTATAATTCACCCCTCCACTTT. Residues: CASSMGQSSYNSPLHF. Looking up the rest from reference TRBV28 and TRBJ1-6 gives the full variable domain: DVKVTQSSRYLVKRTGEKVFLECVQDMDHENMFWYRQDPGLGLRLIYFSYDVKMKEKGDIPEGYSVSREKKERFSLILESASTNQTSMYLCASSMGQSSYNSPLHFGNGTRLTVT.

A single count supports this clone. This chain joins TRBV5-1 and TRBJ2-3; 8 nucleotides align to TRBD1. The V gene end was trimmed by 4 bases and the J gene end by 2 bases; junction bases not matched to a gene: 9. The CDR3 covers 16 residues. CDR1 SGHRS and CDR2 YFSETQ come from the germline V gene. The chain's CDR3 is CASSPGQVSLTDTQYF. The CDR3 DNA is TGCGCCAGCAGCCCGGGACAGGTGTCACTCACAGATACGCAGTATTTT.

CDR3 nucleotides: TGCGCCAGCAGCCAAGATCGGGGGTCCAACTATGGCTACACCTTC. Amino acid sequence: CASSQDRGSNYGYTF. The rearrangement uses TRBV4-1 and TRBJ1-2; possibly TRBD1 for D (5 bases). The germline gives CDR1 MGHRA, CDR2 YSYEKL. The CDR3 has 15 residues. V lost 0 bases and J lost 2, with 10 bases in between.

This chain uses TRBV7-2 with TRBJ2-2; D is unresolved. Trimming left V 11 bases short and J 4 bases short, with 11 bases between. The CDR3 length is 12 residues. CDR1 is SGHTA and CDR2 is FQGNSA in the germline V gene. For the CDR3, the DNA is TGTGCCCGTTCTGTCCGCACCGGGGAGCTGTTTTTT. This codes for CARSVRTGELFF.

The V and J genes are TRBV7-9 and TRBJ1-1, with unresolved D. Per germline, CDR1 SEHNR and CDR2 FQNEAQ (reference sequence). CDR3 length: 11 amino acids. V lost 3 bases and J 4 bases, leaving 3 bases between the germline ends. CDR3 amino acids: CASSFSTEAFF. CDR3 coding DNA: TGTGCCAGCAGCTTTAGCACTGAAGCTTTCTTT.

The chain employs TRBV19 and TRBJ1-1; D uncertain. CDR3 length equals 14 residues. Germline CDR1 is LNHDA and CDR2 is SQIVND (reference sequence). V lost 3 bases and J lost 4, with 12 bases in between. CDR3 in DNA: TGTGCCAGTAGTATGGACTCCCTGAGCACTGAAGCTTTCTTT. Its translation: CASSMDSLSTEAFF.

This chain connects TRBV29-1 to TRBJ2-3; 8 nucleotides agree with TRBD1. Looked up from germline, CDR1 is SQVTM and CDR2 is ANQGSEA. The CDR3 loop spans 16 amino acids. Unmatched junction bases numbered 7, after V lost 0 bases and J lost 2 bases. DNA of the CDR3: TGCAGCGTTGAAGATCTTAGGGACAGGTTCACAGATACGCAGTATTTT. Its translation is CSVEDLRDRFTDTQYF.

The rearrangement joins TRBV11-1 to TRBJ2-5; TRBD1 matches 7 bases. Germline-derived CDR1 and CDR2 are SGHAT and FQDESV (reference sequence). The J segment lost 5 bases and the V segment lost 5 bases, leaving 8 bases of the junction unmatched. This CDR3 is 14 amino acids long. CDR3 protein: CASSPGQRRETQYF. CDR3 nucleotides: TGTGCCAGCAGCCCGGGACAGAGGAGGGAGACCCAGTACTTC.

The V gene is TRBV4-2, the J gene TRBJ1-4; 8 bases line up with TRBD1. Germline CDR1 is LGHNA and CDR2 is YNFKEQ. The CDR3 runs 17 residues. Losses at the gene ends were 4 bases for V and 0 bases for J; bases not matched to a gene: 7. DNA for the CDR3: TGTGCCAGCAGCCTACGACAGGGGCAAACAACTAATGAAAAACTGTTTTTT. It codes for CASSLRQGQTTNEKLFF.

The chain links TRBV30 to TRBJ1-2, with 9 bases identical to TRBD1. The length of the CDR3 is 15 residues. The V segment lost 5 bases and the J segment 3 bases; nucleotides outside the gene matches: 10. Germline V CDR1 and CDR2: GTSNPN, SVGIG (reference sequence). The CDR3 region is CAWERGTGKHYGYTF. CDR3 DNA: TGTGCCTGGGAACGCGGGACAGGGAAACACTATGGCTACACCTTC.

V is TRBV19 and J is TRBJ2-2; 9 bases match TRBD2. CDR1 LNHDA and CDR2 SQIVND come from the germline V gene (reference sequence). This CDR3 comprises 15 residues. The V and J ends lost 5 bases and 8 bases, in that order; junction bases with no gene match: 9. The CDR3 DNA is TGTGCCAGTAGTTCGCCCCGGCTAGCGGGGGGGGAGCTGTTTTTT. Residues: CASSSPRLAGGELFF.

This clone came up once. The chain couples TRBV9 to TRBJ2-7; the D gene is possibly TRBD1 (6 bases). Germline values: CDR1 SGDLS, CDR2 YYNGEE. The V and J ends lost 2 bases and 6 bases respectively, with 15 bases between them. This CDR3 comprises 14 residues. This chain's CDR3 is CASSVGARVSEQYF. In nucleotides, the CDR3 is TGTGCCAGCAGCGTGGGGGCTAGGGTATCCGAGCAGTACTTC. Full variable domain (remainder filled in from reference TRBV9 and TRBJ2-7): DSGVTQTPKHLITATGQRVTLRCSPRSGDLSVYWYQQSLDQGLQFLIQYYNGEERAKGNILERFSAQQFPDLHSELNLSSLELGDSALYFCASSVGARVSEQYFGPGTRLTVT.

Turning to this clone: Other DNA sequences in this specimen translate into the identical CDR3. The chain is built from TRBV18 and TRBJ2-5; TRBD1 matches 7 bases. With V trimmed by 6 bases and J by 3 bases, 4 bases remained unmatched. This CDR3 spans 13 amino acids. In germline, CDR1 is KGHSH, CDR2 LQKENI. The CDR3 loop is CASSPGTEETQYF. CDR3 DNA sequence: TGTGCCAGCTCCCCGGGGACAGAAGAGACCCAGTACTTC.

The J gene is TRBJ2-2, the V gene TRBV5-1, with D maybe TRBD2 (7 bases). Looked up from germline, CDR1 is SGHRS and CDR2 is YFSETQ. The CDR3 contains 15 residues. The V end lost 2 bases, the J end lost 5 bases, and 13 bases lay between the germline ends. The CDR3: CASSFTGGGTGELFF. CDR3 in DNA: TGCGCCAGCAGCTTCACGGGGGGCGGGACCGGGGAGCTGTTTTTT. Together with reference TRBV5-1 and TRBJ2-2, the CDR3 gives the full variable domain: KAGVTQTPRYLIKTRGQQVTLSCSPISGHRSVSWYQQTPGQGLQFLFEYFSETQRNKGNFPGRFSGRQFSNSRSEMNVSTLELGDSALYLCASSFTGGGTGELFFGEGSRLTVL.

The rearrangement links TRBV15 to TRBJ1-2; 7 bases are a match to TRBD1. CDR3 length: 16 amino acids. Germline CDR1 LNHNV, CDR2 YYDKDF (reference sequence). V lost 0 bases to trimming and J lost 4 bases; unmatched junction nucleotides: 8. The CDR3 region is CATSRERGGYSYGYTF. CDR3 DNA sequence: TGTGCCACCAGCAGAGAAAGAGGGGGCTATTCCTATGGCTACACCTTC.

This chain's CDR3 is CASSRRGDTEAFF. Written as DNA, the CDR3 is TGTGCCAGTAGTAGGAGGGGTGACACTGAAGCTTTCTTT. The J gene is TRBJ1-1, the V gene TRBV19, with D maybe TRBD1 (5 bases). CDR1 and CDR2 from the germline V gene are LNHDA and SQIVND (reference sequence). This CDR3 has 13 residues. Trimming pared 4 bases from V and 3 bases from J, leaving 9 bases between. The whole variable domain, filled in from reference TRBV19 and TRBJ1-1, reads DGGITQSPKYLFRKEGQNVTLSCEQNLNHDAMYWYRQDPGQGLRLIYYSQIVNDFQKGDIAEGYSVSREKKESFPLTVTSAQKNPTAFYLCASSRRGDTEAFFGQGTRLTVV.

The chain joins TRBV6-6 to TRBJ2-7, with D tentatively TRBD2 (6 bases). V lost 5 bases and J lost 6, with 23 bases in between. Germline V gives CDR1 MNHNY, CDR2 SVGAGI (reference sequence). The CDR3 is 16 residues long. CDR3 loop: CASSLRGGSGLIEQYF. CDR3 coding DNA: TGTGCCAGCAGTCTCAGAGGAGGCAGCGGGCTAATCGAGCAGTACTTC.

This chain joins TRBV7-2 and TRBJ2-5; TRBD2 matches 8 bases. The CDR3 runs 15 residues. V trimming: 1 base; J trimming: 1 base; junction bases outside the gene matches: 2. From germline, CDR1 is SGHTA and CDR2 FQGNSA. CDR3 DNA sequence: TGTGCCAGCAGCTTAGAGCGGGGGCTCCAAGAGACCCAGTACTTC. Translated, it gives CASSLERGLQETQYF.

The CDR3 sequence is CASSRPGQGYEQYF. DNA of the CDR3: TGTGCCAGCAGTAGGCCGGGACAGGGCTACGAGCAGTACTTC. The V call is TRBV6-5, the J call TRBJ2-7; TRBD1 agrees at 9 bases. The germline CDR1 and CDR2 sequences are MNHEY and SVGAGI. The CDR3 runs to 14 residues. V shed 5 bases, J shed 3 bases, and the junction held 5 bases outside the gene matches.

The chain combines TRBV14 with TRBJ2-7; 9 nucleotides agree with TRBD2. The CDR3 covers 14 residues. Trimming took 1 base from V and 10 from J; bases not matched to a gene: 8. The germline V gene encodes CDR1 SGHDN and CDR2 FVKESK. For the CDR3, the DNA is TGTGCCAGCAGCCAAGGGACCCAGCGGGGGGCCCAGTACTTC. Protein sequence: CASSQGTQRGAQYF.

The J gene is TRBJ2-5, the V gene TRBV7-2; D not certain. Looked up from germline, CDR1 is SGHTA and CDR2 is FQGNSA. V lost 5 bases and J 2 bases, leaving 9 bases between the germline ends. The length of the CDR3 is 13 residues. CDR3 DNA sequence: TGTGCCAGCAGCCTACGTATTCAAGAGACCCAGTACTTC. It translates to CASSLRIQETQYF.

The chain links TRBV5-1 to TRBJ2-1, with D perhaps TRBD2 (5 bases). Trimming took off 2 bases at V and 13 bases at J, with 10 bases between the two ends. CDR1 and CDR2 (germline): SGHRS, YFSETQ. The CDR3 is made up of 11 amino acids. The CDR3 coding sequence is TGCGCCAGCAGCTTAAACCGGGGTCAGTTCTTC. Its protein is CASSLNRGQFF.

This chain links TRBV6-6 with TRBJ1-2, with TRBD1 identical over 7 bases. The CDR3 consists of 15 residues. Unmatched junction bases numbered 18, after V lost 5 bases and J lost 12 bases. CDR1 MNHNY and CDR2 SVGAGI come from the germline V gene (reference sequence). This CDR3 reads CASSPRDSIGMANTF. Here the CDR3 DNA reads TGTGCCAGCAGTCCTAGGGACAGTATTGGTATGGCTAACACCTTC.